This T cell receptor (beta chain) was sequenced for a study of cytomegalovirus exposure and HLA in healthy donors. The study, taken as a whole, reports: Most of the TCR beta V segments (in an earlier analysis) were productive either about 87% or about 30% of the time.

Both 60 Vbeta primers and 13 Jbeta primers went into the PCR. The repertoire was sequenced with immunoSEQ multiplex PCR; TCRdb's copy has only in-frame clones and lacks some. The sample includes 200,000 to 250,000 clones, more than 60% of them seen just once. This clone was detected only once. Its antigen is still unknown. CDR1 and CDR2 (germline): SNHLY, FYNNEI. CDR3 size: 14 residues. Trimming stripped 3 bases from V and 8 bases from J, with 13 bases between. The sequence derives from a man aged 35-49 years in good health and CMV-seronegative. The source material was PBMCs. The chain links TRBV2 to TRBJ1-4; D is unresolved. The CDR3 DNA reads as TGTGCCAGCAGTGAGGCTTTTGTCAGGGAAAAACTGTTTTTT. Its protein is CASSEAFVREKLFF.